This T cell receptor beta chain comes out of a study of spatial heterogeneity in lung cancer. Turning to the study itself: Detection of beta-chain sequences consistently exceeded that of alpha-chain sequences.

V was trimmed by 6 bases and J by 1 base, leaving 10 bases between them. Germline loops: CDR1 SGHDT, CDR2 YYEEEE. This CDR3 is 13 amino acids long. Stated time point: sample taken at primary tumor resection. There were approximately 69 donors, all of them untreated patients with early-stage non-small cell lung cancer. Sequencing of whole RNA from tumor, nontumor lung or frozen PBMC involved no sorting. TCRdb re-called the 5' RACE reads through MiXCR, storing one row per CDR3 protein. The sample yields about 22,000 distinct CDR3 sequences, under 3.5% seen once. Study-wide results and caveats: Intratumoral expanded alpha and beta TCR counts were found to track tumor mutation counts.

This clonotype was seen many times. Its antigen is not known. The origin of this receptor is a male donor with early-stage non-small cell lung cancer. The gene calls are TRBV5-6 and TRBJ1-1, with D unclear. The source was lung tumor tissue, collected at surgery. The CDR3 loop reads CASKGRRNTEAFF. DNA for the CDR3: TGTGCCAGCAAAGGACGGAGGAACACTGAAGCTTTCTTT.